This T cell receptor beta chain emerged from a study of blood T cell repertoires in COVID-19. About the research overall: Some COVID-19 samples were acute and others convalescent; all came from the United States, Italy and Spain. Sample material is recorded as cDNA or gDNA derived from T cells, B-cell-depleted T cells, or PBMCs.

The germline CDR1 and CDR2 sequences are SNHLY and FYNNEI. The CDR3 runs to 15 residues. Study processing details: Nucleated cell number was recorded as an estimate derived from reference gene primer amplification. Sequencing was performed with immunoSEQ multiplex PCR; in TCRdb, only in-frame clones are kept and a portion is missing. V and J calls and clone size come straight from that table; D and trimming were deduced from the DNA. The sample contains almost 20,000 clones, approximately 81% of which appear only once. Regarding this clone: Sequence at one end of the junction differs from germline and may be a read error.

Specimen: peripheral blood. The chain carries TRBV2 and TRBJ2-7; 7 bases are a match to TRBD1. The sequence derives from a human donor with active COVID-19. The donor label of this sample is uncertain. CDR3 residues: CASIEGTVTSGEQYF. CDR3 DNA: TGTGCCAGCATTGAAGGGACAGTTACCAGTGGGGAGCAGTACTTC.